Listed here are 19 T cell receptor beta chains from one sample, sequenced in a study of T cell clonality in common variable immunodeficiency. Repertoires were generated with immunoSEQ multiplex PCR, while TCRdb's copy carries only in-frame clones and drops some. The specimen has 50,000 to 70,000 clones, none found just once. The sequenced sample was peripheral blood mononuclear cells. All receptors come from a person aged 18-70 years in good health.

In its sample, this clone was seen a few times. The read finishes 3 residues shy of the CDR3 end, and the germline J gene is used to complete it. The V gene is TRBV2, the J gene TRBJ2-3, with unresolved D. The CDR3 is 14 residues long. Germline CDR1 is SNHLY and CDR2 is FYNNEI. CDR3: CASSVGQPGGTQYF. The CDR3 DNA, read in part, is TGTGCCAGCAGTGTGGGCCAGCCTGGTGGGACG.

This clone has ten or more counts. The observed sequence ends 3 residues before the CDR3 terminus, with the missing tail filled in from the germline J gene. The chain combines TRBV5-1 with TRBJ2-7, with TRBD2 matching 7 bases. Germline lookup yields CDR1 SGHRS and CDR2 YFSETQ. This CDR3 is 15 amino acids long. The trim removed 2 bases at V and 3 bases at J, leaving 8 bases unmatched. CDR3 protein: CASSLSRGENYEQYF. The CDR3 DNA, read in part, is TGCGCCAGCAGCTTATCACGGGGGGAGAACTACGAG.

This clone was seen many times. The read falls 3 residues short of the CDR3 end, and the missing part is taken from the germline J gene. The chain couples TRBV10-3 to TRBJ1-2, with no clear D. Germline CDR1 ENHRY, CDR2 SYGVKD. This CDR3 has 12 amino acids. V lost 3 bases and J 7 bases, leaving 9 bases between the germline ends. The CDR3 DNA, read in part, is TGTGCCATCAGTGACGTCCGGGGTGGC. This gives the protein CAISDVRGG. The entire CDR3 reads CAISDVRGGYTF.

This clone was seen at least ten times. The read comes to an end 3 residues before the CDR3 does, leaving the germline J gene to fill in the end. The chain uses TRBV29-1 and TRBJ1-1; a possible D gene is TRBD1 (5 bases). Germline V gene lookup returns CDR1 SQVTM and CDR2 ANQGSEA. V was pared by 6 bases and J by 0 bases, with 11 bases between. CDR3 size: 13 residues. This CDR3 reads CSVFDRMNTEAFF. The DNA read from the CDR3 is TGCAGCGTCTTTGACAGAATGAACACTGAA.

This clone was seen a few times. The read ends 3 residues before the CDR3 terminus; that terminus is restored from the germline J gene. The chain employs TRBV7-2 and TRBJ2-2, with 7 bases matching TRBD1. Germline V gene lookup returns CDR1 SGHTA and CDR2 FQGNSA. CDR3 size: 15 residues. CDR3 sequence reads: CASSLIRDRHEKLFF. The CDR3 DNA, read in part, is TGTGCCAGCAGCTTAATTCGGGACAGACATGAAAAG.

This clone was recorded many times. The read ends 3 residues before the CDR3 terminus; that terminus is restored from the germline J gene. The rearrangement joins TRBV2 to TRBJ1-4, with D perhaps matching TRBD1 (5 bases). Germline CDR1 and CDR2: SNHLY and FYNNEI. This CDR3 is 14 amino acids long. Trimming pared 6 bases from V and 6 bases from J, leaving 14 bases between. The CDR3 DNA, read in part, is TGTGCCAGCAGGGACTACGACAGTTATGAAAAA. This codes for CASRDYDSYEK. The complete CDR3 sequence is CASRDYDSYEKLFF.

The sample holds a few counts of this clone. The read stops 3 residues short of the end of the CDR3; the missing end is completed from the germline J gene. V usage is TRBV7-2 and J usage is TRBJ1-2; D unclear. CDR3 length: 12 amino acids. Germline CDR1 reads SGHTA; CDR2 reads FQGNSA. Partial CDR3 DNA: TGTGCCAGCAGCTTGGGTAACTACGAC. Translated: CASSLGNYD. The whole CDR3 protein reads CASSLGNYDYTF.

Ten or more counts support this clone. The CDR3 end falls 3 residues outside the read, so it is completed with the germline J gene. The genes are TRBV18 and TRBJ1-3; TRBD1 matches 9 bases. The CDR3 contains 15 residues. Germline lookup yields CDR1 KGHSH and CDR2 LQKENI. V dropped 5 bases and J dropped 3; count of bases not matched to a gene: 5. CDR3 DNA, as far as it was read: TGTGCCAGCTCAATGGACAGGGGAGGTGGAAACACC. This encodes CASSMDRGGGNT. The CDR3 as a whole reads CASSMDRGGGNTIYF.

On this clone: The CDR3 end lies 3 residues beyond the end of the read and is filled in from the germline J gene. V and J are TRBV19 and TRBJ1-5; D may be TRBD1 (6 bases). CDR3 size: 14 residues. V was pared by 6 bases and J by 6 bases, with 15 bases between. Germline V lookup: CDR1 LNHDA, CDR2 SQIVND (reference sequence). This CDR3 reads CASSLGGDRQPQHF. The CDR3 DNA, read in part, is TGTGCCAGTAGCCTAGGGGGGGATCGTCAGCCC.

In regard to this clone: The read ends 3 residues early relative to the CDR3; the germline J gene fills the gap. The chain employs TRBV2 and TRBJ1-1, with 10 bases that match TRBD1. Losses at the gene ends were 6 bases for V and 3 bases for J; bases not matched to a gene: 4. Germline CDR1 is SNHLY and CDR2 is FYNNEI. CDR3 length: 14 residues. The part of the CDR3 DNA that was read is TGTGCCAGCAGACCCGACAGGGGGCACACTGAA. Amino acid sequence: CASRPDRGHTE. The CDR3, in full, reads CASRPDRGHTEAFF.

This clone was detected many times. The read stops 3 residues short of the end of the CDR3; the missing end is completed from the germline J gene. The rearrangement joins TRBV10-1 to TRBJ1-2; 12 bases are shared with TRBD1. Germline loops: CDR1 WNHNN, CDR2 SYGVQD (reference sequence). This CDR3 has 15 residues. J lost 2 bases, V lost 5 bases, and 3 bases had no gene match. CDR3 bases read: TGCGCCAGCAGTCCGGGACAGGGGGCGAACTATGGC. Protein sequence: CASSPGQGANYG. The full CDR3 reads CASSPGQGANYGYTF.

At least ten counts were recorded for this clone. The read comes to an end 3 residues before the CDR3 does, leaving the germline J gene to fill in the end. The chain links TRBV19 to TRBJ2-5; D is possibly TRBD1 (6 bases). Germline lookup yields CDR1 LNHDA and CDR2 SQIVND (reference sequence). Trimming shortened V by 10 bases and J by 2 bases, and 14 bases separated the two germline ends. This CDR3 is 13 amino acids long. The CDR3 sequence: CATSRQVQETQYF. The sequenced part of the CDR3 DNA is TGTGCCACCTCGCGACAGGTTCAAGAGACC.

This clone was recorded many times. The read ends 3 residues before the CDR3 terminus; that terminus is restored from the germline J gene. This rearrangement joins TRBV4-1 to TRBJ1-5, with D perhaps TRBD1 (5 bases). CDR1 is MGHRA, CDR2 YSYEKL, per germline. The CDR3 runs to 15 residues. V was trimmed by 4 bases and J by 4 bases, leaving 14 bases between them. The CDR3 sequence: CASSPQYAGNQPQHF. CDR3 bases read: TGCGCCAGCAGCCCCCAATACGCAGGGAATCAGCCC.

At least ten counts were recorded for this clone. The CDR3 DNA, read in part, is TGTGCCAGCAGCCCCCGGGTTGAGACTGAA. Translating it yields CASSPRVETE. The CDR3, in full, reads CASSPRVETEAFF. This chain joins TRBV9 and TRBJ1-1; D not certain. The read falls 3 residues short of the CDR3 end, and the missing part is taken from the germline J gene. In germline, CDR1 is SGDLS, CDR2 YYNGEE. The CDR3 sequence is 13 residues long. Trimming pared 4 bases from V and 5 bases from J, leaving 12 bases between.

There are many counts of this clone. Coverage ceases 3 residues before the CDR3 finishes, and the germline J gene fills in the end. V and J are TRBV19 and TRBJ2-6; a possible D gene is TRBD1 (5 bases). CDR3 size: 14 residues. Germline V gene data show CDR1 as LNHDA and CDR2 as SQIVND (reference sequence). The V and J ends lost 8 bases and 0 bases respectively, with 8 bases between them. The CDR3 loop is CASEDSSGANVLTF. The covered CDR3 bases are TGTGCCAGTGAAGACAGCTCTGGGGCCAACGTC.

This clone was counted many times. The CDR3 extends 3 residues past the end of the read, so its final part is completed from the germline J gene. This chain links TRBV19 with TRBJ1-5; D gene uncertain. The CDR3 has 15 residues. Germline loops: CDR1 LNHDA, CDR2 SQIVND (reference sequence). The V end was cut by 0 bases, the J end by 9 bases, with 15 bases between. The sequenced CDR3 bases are TGTGCCAGTAGTATAGATCGGTCCATAGTGCGGCCC. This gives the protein CASSIDRSIVRP. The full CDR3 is CASSIDRSIVRPQHF. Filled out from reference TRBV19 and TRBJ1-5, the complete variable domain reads DGGITQSPKYLFRKEGQNVTLSCEQNLNHDAMYWYRQDPGQGLRLIYYSQIVNDFQKGDIAEGYSVSREKKESFPLTVTSAQKNPTAFYLCASSIDRSIVRPQHFGDGTRLSIL.

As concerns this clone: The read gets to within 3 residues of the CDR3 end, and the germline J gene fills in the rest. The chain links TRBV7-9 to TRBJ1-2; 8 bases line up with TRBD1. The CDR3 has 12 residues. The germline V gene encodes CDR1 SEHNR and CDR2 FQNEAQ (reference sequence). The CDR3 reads CASSLTGDDYTF. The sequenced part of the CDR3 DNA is TGTGCCAGCAGCCTGACAGGGGACGAC. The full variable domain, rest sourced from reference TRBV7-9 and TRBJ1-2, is DTGVSQNPRHKITKRGQNVTFRCDPISEHNRLYWYRQTLGQGPEFLTYFQNEAQLEKSRLLSDRFSAERPKGSFSTLEIQRTEQGDSAMYLCASSLTGDDYTFGSGTRLTVV.

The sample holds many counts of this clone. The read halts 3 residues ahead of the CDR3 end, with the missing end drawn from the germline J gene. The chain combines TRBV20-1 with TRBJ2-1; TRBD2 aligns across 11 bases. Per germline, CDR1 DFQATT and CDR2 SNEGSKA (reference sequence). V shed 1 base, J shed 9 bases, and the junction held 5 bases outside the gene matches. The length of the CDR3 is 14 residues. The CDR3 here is CSARGSGGASEQFF. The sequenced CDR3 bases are TGCAGTGCTAGAGGTAGCGGGGGGGCCAGTGAG.

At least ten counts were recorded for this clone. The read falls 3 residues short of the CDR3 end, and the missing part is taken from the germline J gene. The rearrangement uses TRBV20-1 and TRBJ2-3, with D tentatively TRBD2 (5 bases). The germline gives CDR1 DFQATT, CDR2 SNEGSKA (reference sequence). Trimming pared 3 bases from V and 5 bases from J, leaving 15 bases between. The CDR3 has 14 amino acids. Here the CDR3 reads CSARALGEVDTQYF. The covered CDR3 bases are TGCAGTGCTAGGGCCCTCGGGGAAGTAGATACG.